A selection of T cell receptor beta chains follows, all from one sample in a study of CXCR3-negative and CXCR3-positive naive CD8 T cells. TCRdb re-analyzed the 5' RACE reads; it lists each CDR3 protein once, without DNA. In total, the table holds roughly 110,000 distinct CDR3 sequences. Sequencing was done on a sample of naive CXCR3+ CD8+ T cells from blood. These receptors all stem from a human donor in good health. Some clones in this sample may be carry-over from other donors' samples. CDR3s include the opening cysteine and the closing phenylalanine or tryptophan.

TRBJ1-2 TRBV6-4 CASSAGTGGAGYTF
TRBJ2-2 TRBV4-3 CASSQGTSGGASSGELFF
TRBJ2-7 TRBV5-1 CASSFPTSGGTYEQYF
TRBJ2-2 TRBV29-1 CSVEDRGPGELFF
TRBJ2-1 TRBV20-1 CSARSSDALGQKQFF
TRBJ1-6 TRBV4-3 CASSQVGNNSPLHF
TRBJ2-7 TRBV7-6 CASSLQVDEQYF
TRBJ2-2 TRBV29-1 CSVEEMGAETGELFF
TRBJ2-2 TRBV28 CASSSGSGNTGELFF
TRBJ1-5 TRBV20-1 CSARDFARGDNQPQHF
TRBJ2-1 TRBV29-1 CSVVATSGGSTSSYNEQFF
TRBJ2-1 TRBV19 CATTESTTPTYNEQFF
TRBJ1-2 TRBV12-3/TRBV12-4 CASSSPTGEKYGYTF
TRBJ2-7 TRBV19 CASSATGKNPSGEQYF
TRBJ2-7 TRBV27 CASSLKSTNEQYF
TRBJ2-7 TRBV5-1 CASSVTGGIYEQYF